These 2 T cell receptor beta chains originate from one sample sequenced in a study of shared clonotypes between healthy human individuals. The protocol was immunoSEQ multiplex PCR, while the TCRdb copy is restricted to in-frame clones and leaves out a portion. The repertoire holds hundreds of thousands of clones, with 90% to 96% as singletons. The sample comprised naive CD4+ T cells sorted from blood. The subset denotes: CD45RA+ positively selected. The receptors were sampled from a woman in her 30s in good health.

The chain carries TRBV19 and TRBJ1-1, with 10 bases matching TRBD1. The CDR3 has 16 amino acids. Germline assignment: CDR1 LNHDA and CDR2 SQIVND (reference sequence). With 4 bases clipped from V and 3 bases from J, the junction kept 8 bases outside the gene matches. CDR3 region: CASSTHGQGVDTEAFF. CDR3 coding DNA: TGTGCCAGTAGTACCCACGGACAGGGGGTCGACACTGAAGCTTTCTTT. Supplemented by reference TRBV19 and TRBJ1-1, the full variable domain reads DGGITQSPKYLFRKEGQNVTLSCEQNLNHDAMYWYRQDPGQGLRLIYYSQIVNDFQKGDIAEGYSVSREKKESFPLTVTSAQKNPTAFYLCASSTHGQGVDTEAFFGQGTRLTVV.

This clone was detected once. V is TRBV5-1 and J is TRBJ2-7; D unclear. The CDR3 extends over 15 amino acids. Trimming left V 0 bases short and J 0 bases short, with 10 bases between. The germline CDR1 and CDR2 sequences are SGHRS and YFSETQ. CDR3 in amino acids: CASSLGQPGSYEQYF. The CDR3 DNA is TGCGCCAGCAGCTTGGGGCAACCGGGCTCCTACGAGCAGTACTTC. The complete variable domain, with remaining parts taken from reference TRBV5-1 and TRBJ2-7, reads KAGVTQTPRYLIKTRGQQVTLSCSPISGHRSVSWYQQTPGQGLQFLFEYFSETQRNKGNFPGRFSGRQFSNSRSEMNVSTLELGDSALYLCASSLGQPGSYEQYFGPGTRLTVT.